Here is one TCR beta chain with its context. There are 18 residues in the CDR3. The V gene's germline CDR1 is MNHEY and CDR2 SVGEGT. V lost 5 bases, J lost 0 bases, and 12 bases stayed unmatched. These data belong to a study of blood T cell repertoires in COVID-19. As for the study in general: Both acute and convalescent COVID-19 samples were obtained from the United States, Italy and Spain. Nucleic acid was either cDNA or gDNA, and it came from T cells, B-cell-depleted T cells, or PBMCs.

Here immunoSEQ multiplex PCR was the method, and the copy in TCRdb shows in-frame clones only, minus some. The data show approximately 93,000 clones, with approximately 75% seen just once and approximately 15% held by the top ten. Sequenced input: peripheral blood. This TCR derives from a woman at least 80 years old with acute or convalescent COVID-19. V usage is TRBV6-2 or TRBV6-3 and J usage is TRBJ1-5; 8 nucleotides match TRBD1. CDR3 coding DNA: TGTGCCAGCAGTAGAGGCCCCCGGACAGGGTATAGCAATCAGCCCCAGCATTTT. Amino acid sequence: CASSRGPRTGYSNQPQHF.